These 4 T cell receptor beta chains originate from one sample sequenced in a study of blood T cells in healthy people across ages. The authors ran a second PCR of roughly 6 to 12 cycles using a sample-barcoded 5' primer and a J-beta primer mix. From the 5' RACE reads, TCRdb called clonotypes with MiXCR, one entry per CDR3 protein. Among 850,000 to 950,000 distinct CDR3 sequences listed, 29% were seen once. The sequenced material came from blood. These receptors were taken from a woman older than 75 in good health.

This clonotype has more than one count but fewer than ten. The V and J genes are TRBV7-2 and TRBJ1-4, with D uncertain. Germline loops: CDR1 SGHTA, CDR2 FQGNSA. CDR3 size: 14 residues. The V end was cut by 2 bases, the J end by 4 bases, with 8 bases between. The DNA for the CDR3 is TGTGCCAGCAGCTTATACAGCTTTAATGAAAAACTGTTTTTT. This codes for CASSLYSFNEKLFF. The variable domain in full, with the rest retrieved from reference TRBV7-2 and TRBJ1-4, is GAGVSQSPSNKVTEKGKDVELRCDPISGHTALYWYRQSLGQGLEFLIYFQGNSAPDKSGLPSDRFSAERTGGSVSTLTIQRTQQEDSAVYLCASSLYSFNEKLFFGSGTQLSVL.

With respect to this clonotype: A much larger clone lies a single base off, so this may be a read error. The chain carries TRBV20-1 and TRBJ2-5, with D possibly matching TRBD1 (6 bases). The germline V and J ends were trimmed by 0 bases and 11 bases, with 19 bases remaining between them. The CDR3 spans 14 residues. The germline CDR1 and CDR2 sequences are DFQATT and SNEGSKA (reference sequence). The CDR3, as DNA: TGCAGTGCTAGAGATTCACAGGGTCGCAATGAGCAGTACTTC. Its protein product is CSARDSQGRNEQYF.

Worth noting for this clonotype: One base away lies a much larger clone, so this may be a sequencing read error. The chain links TRBV28 to TRBJ2-5; TRBD1 or TRBD2 may be the D gene (6 bases each). The CDR3 runs to 14 residues. The germline V gene encodes CDR1 MDHEN and CDR2 SYDVKM. CDR3 region: CAGSIQGLQETQYF. The CDR3 DNA reads TGTGCCGGCAGTATACAGGGACTCCAAGAGACCCAGTACTTC.

Written as DNA, the CDR3 is TGTGCCAGCAGCTTGCGCGAACAAACTAACTATGGCTACACCTTC. Translation gives CASSLREQTNYGYTF. This chain links TRBV5-5 with TRBJ1-2, with D hard to call. Germline CDR1 and CDR2: SGHKS and YYEKEE (reference sequence). V gave up 1 base and J gave up 0 bases, with 10 bases separating them. The CDR3 totals 15 residues.